The present T cell receptor (beta chain) was sequenced within a study of blood T cell repertoires in COVID-19. In the original workflow: Amplification of reference gene primers was used by the study to estimate nucleated cell counts. Assay used: immunoSEQ multiplex PCR; TCRdb lists only in-frame clones, some missing. From that table come the V and J calls and clone size; the DNA was used to work out D and trimming. The profile shows 200,000 to 250,000 clones, around 80% of them singletons. Trimming took 5 bases from V and 0 from J, leaving 10 bases between them. Germline CDR1 reads MNHEY; CDR2 reads SMNVEV (reference sequence). The CDR3 has 15 amino acids.

The chain combines TRBV27 with TRBJ1-4; the D is unclear. The sample comprised peripheral blood. The clonotype comes from a woman of 80 years or more with acute or convalescent COVID-19. CDR3 coding DNA: TGTGCCAGCAGTCGCTACCGAGCAACTAATGAAAAACTGTTTTTT. Amino acid sequence: CASSRYRATNEKLFF.